Listed below are T cell receptor beta chains from one sample, sequenced in a study of T-cell memory formation after mild COVID-19. TCRdb re-called the 5' RACE reads with MiXCR, one entry per CDR3 protein. Of roughly 130,000 distinct CDR3 sequences in the sample, about a sixth were seen once. Sequencing was performed on PBMCs or a T cell subset sorted from them (not recorded which). These receptors were collected from a man between 18 and 35 years old who had mild COVID-19 (a few samples of this study predate the infection). Cell type and time point are not known. The CDR3 runs from the conserved cysteine through the conserved F or W. The D gene is left open where the match is weak. Not all rows give a size; the values are once, few, many and, for expanded clones, a class.

CASSLEGEGTQYF	TGTGCCAGCAGCTTAGAGGGAGAGGGGACCCAGTACTTC	TRBJ2-5	.	.	TRBV7-6
CASSSGQINQPQHF	TGTGCCAGCAGCTCGGGACAGATCAATCAGCCCCAGCATTTT	TRBJ1-5	.	TRBD1	TRBV5-6
CASRGTSRLPYGYTF	TGTGCCAGCAGGGGGACCAGCCGCCTTCCCTATGGCTACACCTTC	TRBJ1-2	.	.	TRBV12-3/TRBV12-4
CASSHGQGSDTQYF	TGCGCCAGCAGTCACGGACAGGGATCAGATACGCAGTATTTT	TRBJ2-3	.	TRBD1	TRBV5-1
CAWSAGPSEQYF	TGTGCCTGGAGTGCAGGCCCCAGCGAGCAGTACTTC	TRBJ2-7	.	.	TRBV30
CASSLAEATEAFF	TGTGCCAGCAGCTTAGCGGAGGCAACTGAAGCTTTCTTT	TRBJ1-1	once	.	TRBV7-6
CASSTGLGGNTIYF	TGTGCCAGCAGTACGGGCTTGGGTGGAAACACCATATATTTT	TRBJ1-3	few	.	TRBV25-1
CASSGGQGRSGANVLTF	TGCGCCAGCAGCGGCGGACAGGGGCGGTCTGGGGCCAACGTCCTGACTTTC	TRBJ2-6	.	TRBD1	TRBV5-1
CSASRDRENTGELFF	TGCAGTGCTAGTAGGGACAGGGAGAACACCGGGGAGCTGTTTTTT	TRBJ2-2	.	TRBD1	TRBV20-1
CASSQDPQFFYGYTF	TGCGCCAGCAGCCAAGACCCGCAATTCTTCTACGGCTACACCTTC	TRBJ1-2	.	.	TRBV4-3
CASRPPPGGSYNEQFF	TGTGCCAGCAGGCCTCCTCCGGGGGGATCCTACAATGAGCAGTTCTTC	TRBJ2-1	few	TRBD2	TRBV7-2
CASYGPGGGETQYF	TGTGCCAGCTATGGTCCAGGGGGCGGAGAGACCCAGTACTTC	TRBJ2-5	few	TRBD1	TRBV6-2/TRBV6-3
CSASPGQANNYGYTF	TGCAGTGCTAGCCCCGGACAGGCTAATAACTATGGCTACACCTTC	TRBJ1-2	few	TRBD1	TRBV20-1
CSAPISGKDEQFF	TGCAGTGCTCCAATTAGCGGAAAGGATGAGCAGTTCTTC	TRBJ2-1	.	.	TRBV20-1
CASSPRGGGRETQYF	TGCGCCAGCAGCCCTCGCGGTGGGGGGAGGGAGACCCAGTACTTC	TRBJ2-5	.	.	TRBV5-1
CASSYHDTGANVLTF	TGTGCCAGCAGTTACCACGACACTGGGGCCAACGTCCTGACTTTC	TRBJ2-6	.	.	TRBV6-2/TRBV6-3
CASSAQPSETQYF	TGTGCCAGCAGTGCCCAACCCTCGGAGACCCAGTACTTC	TRBJ2-5	few	.	TRBV12-3/TRBV12-4
CASSLMGGGPDTQYF	TGTGCCAGCAGCCTGATGGGCGGGGGGCCAGATACGCAGTATTTT	TRBJ2-3	many	TRBD2	TRBV7-2
CASSLVAAQETQYF	TGTGCCAGCAGTTTGGTGGCAGCGCAAGAGACCCAGTACTTC	TRBJ2-5	.	.	TRBV12-3/TRBV12-4
CASSLGPTSGGTDTQYF	TGCGCCAGCAGCTTGGGTCCCACTAGCGGGGGGACAGATACGCAGTATTTT	TRBJ2-3	.	TRBD2	TRBV5-1
CASSPGGAQETQYF	TGTGCCAGCAGCCCCGGCGGGGCCCAAGAGACCCAGTACTTC	TRBJ2-5	few	.	TRBV7-2
CASSLAANYGYTF	TGCGCCAGCAGCTTGGCAGCAAACTATGGCTACACCTTC	TRBJ1-2	.	.	TRBV5-1
CASSSRLATNTGELFF	TGTGCCAGCAGCTCTCGACTAGCGACGAACACCGGGGAGCTGTTTTTT	TRBJ2-2	.	TRBD2	TRBV7-7
CSVMTSGVSYEQYF	TGCAGCGTAATGACTAGCGGGGTATCCTACGAGCAGTACTTC	TRBJ2-7	few	TRBD2	TRBV29-1
CAWSVLGGSSYEQYF	TGTGCCTGGAGTGTACTAGGGGGGAGCTCCTACGAGCAGTACTTC	TRBJ2-7	once	.	TRBV30
CASRLTNQETQYF	TGTGCCAGCAGATTAACTAACCAAGAGACCCAGTACTTC	TRBJ2-5	.	.	TRBV7-8
CASSLAGAQETQYF	TGTGCCAGCAGCTTAGCGGGGGCCCAAGAGACCCAGTACTTC	TRBJ2-5	many	.	TRBV7-2
CSVSQPGQGVEKLFF	TGCAGCGTCTCTCAACCGGGACAGGGGGTGGAAAAACTGTTTTTT	TRBJ1-4	few	TRBD1	TRBV29-1